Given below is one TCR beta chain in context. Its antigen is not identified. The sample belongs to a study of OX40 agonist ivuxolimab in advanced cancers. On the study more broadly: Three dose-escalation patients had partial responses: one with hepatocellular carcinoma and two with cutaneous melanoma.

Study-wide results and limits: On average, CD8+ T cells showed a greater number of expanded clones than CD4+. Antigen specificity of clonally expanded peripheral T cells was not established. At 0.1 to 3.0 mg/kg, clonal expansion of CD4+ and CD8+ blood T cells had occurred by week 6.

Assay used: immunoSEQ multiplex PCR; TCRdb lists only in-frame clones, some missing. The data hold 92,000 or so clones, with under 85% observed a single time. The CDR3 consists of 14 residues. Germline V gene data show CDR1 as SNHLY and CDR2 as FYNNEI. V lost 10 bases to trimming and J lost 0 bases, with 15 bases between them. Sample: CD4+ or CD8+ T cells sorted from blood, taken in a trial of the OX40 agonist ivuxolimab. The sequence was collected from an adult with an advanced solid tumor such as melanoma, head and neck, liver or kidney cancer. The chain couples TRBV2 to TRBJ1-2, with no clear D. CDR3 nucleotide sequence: TGTGCCACAGCCGCCACAGCAGCTAACTATGGCTACACCTTC. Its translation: CATAATAANYGYTF.